The clone carrying this TCR beta chain occurred a few times. Its antigen is unidentified. The record originates from a study of CD8+CD57+ T cells in acquired aplastic anemia. For the study at large: Sorted cells (CD4+ and CD8+) yielded DNA amounts that averaged approximately 3.1 ug. As sequenced from healthy donors, CD4+ cells averaged about 10.8 million reads.

The CDR3 runs 15 residues. CDR1 is LGHDT, CDR2 YNNKEL, per germline (reference sequence). Trimming stripped 0 bases from V and 2 bases from J, with 11 bases between. Genomic DNA provided the template from which TCR beta VDJ and CDR3 profiles were obtained. TCRdb reanalysed the reads using MiXCR and keeps one entry per CDR3 protein. The top ten clones hold 0.95% to 1.3% of a sample with 200,000 to 250,000 distinct CDR3 sequences, 34% of them seen once. General observations from the study: Sharing between patients and controls was observed for twenty-nine CD8+ CDR3 sequences.

This receptor was identified in a human donor in good health, serving as a control. Sequenced sample: sorted CD4+, CD8+, or CD8+CD57+ T cells (not recorded which) from PBMCs. The rearrangement joins TRBV3-1 to TRBJ2-7; D remains ambiguous. Here the CDR3 DNA reads TGTGCCAGCAGCCAAGATTGGCCAGACACCTACGAGCAGTACTTC. This sequence encodes CASSQDWPDTYEQYF.